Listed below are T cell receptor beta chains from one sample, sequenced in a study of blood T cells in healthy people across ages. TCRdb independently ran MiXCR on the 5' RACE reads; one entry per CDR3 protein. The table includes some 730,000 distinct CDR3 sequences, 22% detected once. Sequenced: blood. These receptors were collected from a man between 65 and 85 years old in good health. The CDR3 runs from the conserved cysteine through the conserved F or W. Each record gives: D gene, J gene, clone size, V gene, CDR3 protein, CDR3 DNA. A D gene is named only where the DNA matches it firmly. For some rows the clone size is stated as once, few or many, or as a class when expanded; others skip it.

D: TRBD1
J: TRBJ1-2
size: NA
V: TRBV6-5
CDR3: CASSHGQGGGERGYTF
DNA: TGTGCCAGCAGTCATGGACAGGGAGGGGGGGAGAGGGGCTACACCTTC

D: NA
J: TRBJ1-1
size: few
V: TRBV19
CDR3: CASSTGDTYTEAFF
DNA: TGTGCCAGTAGTACGGGGGACACATACACTGAAGCTTTCTTT

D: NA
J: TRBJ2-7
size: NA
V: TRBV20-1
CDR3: CSAPKFPDPYEQYF
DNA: TGCAGTGCCCCTAAGTTCCCGGACCCCTACGAGCAGTACTTC

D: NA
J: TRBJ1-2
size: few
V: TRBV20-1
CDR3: CSARETTQANYGYTF
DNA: TGCAGTGCTAGAGAAACTACCCAGGCTAACTATGGCTACACCTTC

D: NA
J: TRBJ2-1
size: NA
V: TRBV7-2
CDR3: CASSLASQLGGILGQFF
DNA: TGTGCCAGCAGCTTAGCGTCCCAGCTAGGGGGGATTTTAGGGCAGTTCTTC

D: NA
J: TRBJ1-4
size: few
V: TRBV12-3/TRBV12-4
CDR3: CASSLADRGEKLFF
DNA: TGTGCCAGCAGTTTAGCCGACCGGGGTGAAAAACTGTTTTTT

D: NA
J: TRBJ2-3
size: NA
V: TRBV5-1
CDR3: CASSLWDLSDTQYF
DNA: TGCGCCAGCAGCTTATGGGACCTTTCAGATACGCAGTATTTT

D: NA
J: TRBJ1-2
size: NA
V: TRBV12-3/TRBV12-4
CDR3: CASRPLGYGYTF
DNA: TGTGCCAGCAGGCCCCTGGGCTATGGCTACACCTTC

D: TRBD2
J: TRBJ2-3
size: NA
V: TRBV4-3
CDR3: CASSQDWGTGLAGEADTQYF
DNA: TGCGCCAGCAGCCAAGATTGGGGAACCGGACTAGCGGGAGAAGCAGATACGCAGTATTTT

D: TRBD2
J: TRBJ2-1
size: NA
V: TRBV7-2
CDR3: CASSPGSGRGANEQFF
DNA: TGTGCCAGCAGCCCGGGTAGCGGGAGGGGAGCAAATGAGCAGTTCTTC

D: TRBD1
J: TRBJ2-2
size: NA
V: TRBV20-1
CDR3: CSARPRDRVITGELFF
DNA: TGCAGTGCTAGACCGAGGGACAGGGTCATCACCGGGGAGCTGTTTTTT

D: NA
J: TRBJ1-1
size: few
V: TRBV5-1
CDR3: CASSLGDRTTEAFF
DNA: TGCGCCAGCAGCTTGGGCGACCGGACCACTGAAGCTTTCTTT

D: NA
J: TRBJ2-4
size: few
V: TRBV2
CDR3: CASGPAGPKNIQYF
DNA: TGTGCCAGCGGACCGGCCGGGCCTAAAAACATTCAGTACTTC

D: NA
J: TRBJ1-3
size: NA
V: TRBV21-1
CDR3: CASSFVEDSGNTIYF
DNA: TGTGCCAGCAGCTTCGTCGAGGACTCTGGAAACACCATATATTTT

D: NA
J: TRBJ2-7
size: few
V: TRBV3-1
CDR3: CASTRSPWAGEFYEQYF
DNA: TGTGCCAGCACCCGATCTCCATGGGCAGGGGAGTTCTACGAGCAGTACTTC

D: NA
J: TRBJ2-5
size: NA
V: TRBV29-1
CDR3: CSAPEGQETQYF
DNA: TGCAGCGCCCCGGAAGGCCAAGAGACCCAGTACTTC

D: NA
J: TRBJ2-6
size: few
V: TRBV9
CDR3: CASSVTYLSEANVLTF
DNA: TGTGCCAGCAGCGTGACTTATCTTTCAGAGGCCAACGTCCTGACTTTC

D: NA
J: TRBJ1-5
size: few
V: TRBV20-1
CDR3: CSARGGVSNQPQHF
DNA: TGCAGTGCTAGGGGGGGCGTCAGCAATCAGCCCCAGCATTTT

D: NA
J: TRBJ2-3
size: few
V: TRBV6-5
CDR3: CASFRRESTDTQYF
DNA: TGTGCCAGCTTCAGGAGGGAGAGCACAGATACGCAGTATTTT

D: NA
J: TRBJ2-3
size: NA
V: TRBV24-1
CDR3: CATSDAWDSPFGDTQYF
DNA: TGTGCCACCAGTGACGCTTGGGACTCCCCGTTTGGAGATACGCAGTATTTT

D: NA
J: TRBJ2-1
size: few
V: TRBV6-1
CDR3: CASSEFVVGAEQFF
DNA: TGTGCCAGCAGTGAATTCGTTGTGGGGGCAGAGCAGTTCTTC

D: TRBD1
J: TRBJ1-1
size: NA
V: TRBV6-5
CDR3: CASRYDRGGRTEAFF
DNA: TGTGCCAGCAGGTATGACAGGGGTGGAAGGACTGAAGCTTTCTTT

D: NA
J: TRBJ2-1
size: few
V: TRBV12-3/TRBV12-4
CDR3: CASAPGHNHNEQFF
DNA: TGTGCCAGCGCCCCGGGACACAACCACAATGAGCAGTTCTTC

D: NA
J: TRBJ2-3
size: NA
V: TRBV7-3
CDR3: CASSFSGGRDTQYF
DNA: TGTGCCAGCAGCTTTTCGGGGGGCAGGGATACGCAGTATTTT

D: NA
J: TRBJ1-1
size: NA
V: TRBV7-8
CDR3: CASSLASGGMNTEAFF
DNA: TGTGCCAGCAGCTTAGCTAGTGGGGGGATGAACACTGAAGCTTTCTTT

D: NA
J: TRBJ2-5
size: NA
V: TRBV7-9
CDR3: CASSFLGGETQYF
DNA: TGTGCCAGCAGCTTTTTGGGTGGAGAGACCCAGTACTTC

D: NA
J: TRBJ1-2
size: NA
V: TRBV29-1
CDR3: CSVVTTIGYGYTF
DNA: TGCAGCGTTGTGACGACTATCGGCTATGGCTACACCTTC

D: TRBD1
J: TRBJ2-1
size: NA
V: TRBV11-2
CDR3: CASSSTGAGNEQFF
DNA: TGTGCCAGCAGCTCGACAGGGGCAGGGAATGAGCAGTTCTTC

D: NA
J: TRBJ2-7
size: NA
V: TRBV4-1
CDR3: CASSQDPGLGEQYF
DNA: TGCGCCAGCAGCCAAGACCCAGGGTTGGGGGAGCAGTACTTC

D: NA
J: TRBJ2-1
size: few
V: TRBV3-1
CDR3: CASSQWNNEQFF
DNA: TGTGCCAGCAGCCAATGGAACAATGAGCAGTTCTTC

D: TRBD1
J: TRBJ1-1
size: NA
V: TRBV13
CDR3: CASSPQGTAKGIEAFF
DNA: TGTGCCAGCAGCCCCCAAGGGACAGCGAAGGGTATCGAAGCTTTCTTT

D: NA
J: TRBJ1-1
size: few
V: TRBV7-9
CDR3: CASYTRGTEAFF
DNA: TGTGCCAGCTACACGAGGGGTACTGAAGCTTTCTTT

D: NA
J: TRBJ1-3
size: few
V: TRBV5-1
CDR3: CASSLQGNSGNTIYF
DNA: TGCGCCAGTAGCTTACAAGGGAACTCTGGAAACACCATATATTTT

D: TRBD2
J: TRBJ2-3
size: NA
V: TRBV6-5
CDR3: CASSERDPTDTQYF
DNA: TGTGCCAGCAGTGAGCGGGATCCTACAGATACGCAGTATTTT

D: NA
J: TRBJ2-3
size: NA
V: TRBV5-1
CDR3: CASMPPRTDTQYF
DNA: TGCGCCAGCATGCCCCCTAGAACAGATACGCAGTATTTT

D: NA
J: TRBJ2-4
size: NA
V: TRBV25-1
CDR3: CASSEYGAKSIQYF
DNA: TGTGCCAGCAGTGAATATGGGGCCAAAAGCATTCAGTACTTC

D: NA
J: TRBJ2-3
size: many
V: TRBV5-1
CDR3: CASSRPRDTSTDTQYF
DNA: TGCGCCAGCAGCCGACCCCGGGACACCAGCACAGATACGCAGTATTTT

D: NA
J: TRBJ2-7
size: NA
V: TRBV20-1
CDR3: CSARDRIQGGPYEQYF
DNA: TGCAGTGCTAGAGATCGGATCCAGGGGGGGCCCTACGAGCAGTACTTC

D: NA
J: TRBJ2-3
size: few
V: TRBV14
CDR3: CASSQENTDTQYF
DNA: TGTGCCAGCAGCCAAGAGAACACAGATACGCAGTATTTT

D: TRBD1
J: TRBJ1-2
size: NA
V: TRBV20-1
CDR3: CSAHSGQGFNYGYTF
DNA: TGCAGTGCGCATTCCGGACAGGGATTTAACTATGGCTACACCTTC

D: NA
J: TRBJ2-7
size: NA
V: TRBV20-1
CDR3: CSALNEPEWVGGEQYF
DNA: TGCAGTGCTCTTAATGAGCCCGAGTGGGTGGGGGGTGAGCAGTACTTC

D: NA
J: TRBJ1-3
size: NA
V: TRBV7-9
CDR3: CATYKGVLNTIYF
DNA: TGTGCCACCTACAAAGGGGTCTTAAACACCATATATTTT

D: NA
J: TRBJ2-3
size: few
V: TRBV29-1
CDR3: CSVEEGWNSRSTDTQYF
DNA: TGCAGCGTTGAAGAAGGCTGGAACAGCCGTAGCACAGATACGCAGTATTTT

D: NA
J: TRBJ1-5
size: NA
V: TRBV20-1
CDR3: CSAPTGPGTRQPQHF
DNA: TGCAGTGCCCCGACCGGGCCTGGGACCCGTCAGCCCCAGCATTTT

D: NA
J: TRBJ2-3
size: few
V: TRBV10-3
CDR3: CAISRGLTTDTQYF
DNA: TGTGCCATCAGCCGAGGGCTGACCACAGATACGCAGTATTTT